These 25 T cell receptor beta chains were all obtained from the same sample, sequenced in a study of shared clonotypes between healthy human individuals. Profiled with immunoSEQ multiplex PCR; TCRdb holds only in-frame clones, not every one. The table lists hundreds of thousands of clones, approximately 74% of them singletons. The sequenced material came from memory CD4+ T cells sorted from blood. Subset here: CD45RA-negative fraction. All receptors come from a woman in her twenties or thirties in good health.

This rearrangement joins TRBV28 to TRBJ1-2; D might be TRBD1 (5 bases). Trimming took 6 bases from V and 8 from J, leaving 16 bases between them. CDR1 MDHEN and CDR2 SYDVKM come from the germline V gene. The CDR3 consists of 13 residues. CDR3 bases: TGTGCCAGCAGCCTCGGGCAGGGAAGAGGCTACACCTTC. Its protein product is CASSLGQGRGYTF.

The V gene is TRBV2, the J gene TRBJ1-5; no clear D gene. Trimming pared 6 bases from V and 0 bases from J, leaving 12 bases between. The CDR3 contains 15 residues. Germline CDR1 is SNHLY and CDR2 is FYNNEI. CDR3 protein: CASRADQYSNQPQHF. The CDR3 nucleotides read TGTGCCAGCAGGGCAGACCAATATAGCAATCAGCCCCAGCATTTT. Combining the CDR3 with reference TRBV2 and TRBJ1-5 gives the whole variable domain EPEVTQTPSHQVTQMGQEVILRCVPISNHLYFYWYRQILGQKVEFLVSFYNNEISEKSEIFDDQFSVERPDGSNFTLKIRSTKLEDSAMYFCASRADQYSNQPQHFGDGTRLSIL.

The table lists this clone with a few counts. The rearrangement uses TRBV30 and TRBJ1-2; TRBD1 aligns across 8 bases. The CDR3 spans 13 residues. Germline V CDR1 and CDR2: GTSNPN, SVGIG (reference sequence). Germline trimming cut 8 bases from V and 4 bases from J; bases unmatched to any gene: 9. In nucleotides, the CDR3 is TGTGCCGGGACCCAGACAGGGGTCTATGGCTACACCTTC. Translated: CAGTQTGVYGYTF.

The V and J genes are TRBV7-9 and TRBJ2-5; 13 bases are shared with TRBD2. The CDR3 is 16 residues long. Trimming at V came to 4 bases and at J to 5 bases, leaving 7 bases not matched to a gene. The germline V gene encodes CDR1 SEHNR and CDR2 FQNEAQ (reference sequence). In DNA, the CDR3 is TGTGCCAGCAGCTCCACGACTAGCGGGAGGTTGGAGACCCAGTACTTC. Its protein is CASSSTTSGRLETQYF.

The genes are TRBV19 and TRBJ2-1, with 10 bases lining up with TRBD1. V shed 8 bases, J shed 5 bases, and the junction held 9 bases outside the gene matches. This CDR3 is built from 15 residues. Per the germline V gene, CDR1 is LNHDA and CDR2 is SQIVND (reference sequence). The CDR3 loop reads CASLLDRGENNEQFF. The DNA for the CDR3 is TGTGCCAGTCTCCTGGACAGGGGGGAAAACAATGAGCAGTTCTTC.

With regard to this clone: Other nucleotide sequences in the sample specify the same CDR3. J is TRBJ1-2 and V is TRBV9; the D gene is possibly TRBD1 (6 bases). Trimming took off 0 bases at V and 3 bases at J, with 9 bases between the two ends. This CDR3 is built from 14 residues. Germline assignment: CDR1 SGDLS and CDR2 YYNGEE. The DNA for the CDR3 is TGTGCCAGCAGCGTAGGTAGGGGGGACTATGGCTACACCTTC. This codes for CASSVGRGDYGYTF.

The chain uses TRBV25-1 and TRBJ1-3; D call uncertain. The CDR3 contains 16 residues. Per the germline V gene, CDR1 is MGHDK and CDR2 is SYGVNS. Trimming took 3 bases from V and 0 from J, leaving 12 bases between them. The CDR3 loop reads CASSDSRSFSGNTIYF. The CDR3 DNA follows: TGTGCCAGCAGTGACTCAAGGTCGTTCTCTGGAAACACCATATATTTT. The variable domain in full, with the rest retrieved from reference TRBV25-1 and TRBJ1-3, is EADIYQTPRYLVIGTGKKITLECSQTMGHDKMYWYQQDPGMELHLIHYSYGVNSTEKGDLSSESTVSRIRTEHFPLTLESARPSHTSQYLCASSDSRSFSGNTIYFGEGSWLTVV.

The chain employs TRBV28 and TRBJ2-7; TRBD1 might be the D (6 bases). This CDR3 has 14 amino acids. V shed 3 bases and J shed 3 bases, with 12 bases lying between them. CDR1 is MDHEN and CDR2 is SYDVKM in the germline V gene. The CDR3 sequence is CASSFPQGYYEQYF. The CDR3 region has the DNA TGTGCCAGCAGTTTCCCCCAGGGGTACTACGAGCAGTACTTC. Variable domain in full (rest from reference TRBV28 and TRBJ2-7): DVKVTQSSRYLVKRTGEKVFLECVQDMDHENMFWYRQDPGLGLRLIYFSYDVKMKEKGDIPEGYSVSREKKERFSLILESASTNQTSMYLCASSFPQGYYEQYFGPGTRLTVT.

CDR3 coding DNA: TGTGCCAGCAGCCAAGCTAGGACAGATGGAAACACCATATATTTT. This codes for CASSQARTDGNTIYF. The chain has TRBV4-2 and TRBJ1-3; tentatively, D is TRBD1 (6 bases). Germline V CDR1 and CDR2: LGHNA, YNFKEQ. This CDR3 is built from 15 residues. Trimming stripped 1 base from V and 3 bases from J, with 10 bases between.

The J gene is TRBJ2-7, the V gene TRBV10-3; D gene unclear. The CDR3 loop spans 13 amino acids. CDR1 ENHRY and CDR2 SYGVKD come from the germline V gene. The V and J ends lost 1 base and 3 bases respectively, with 7 bases between them. The chain's CDR3 is CAISEYPDYEQYF. CDR3 nucleotides: TGTGCCATCAGTGAGTATCCGGACTACGAGCAGTACTTC.

This clone appeared a few times. V gene TRBV6-4 combines with J gene TRBJ1-1; 9 nucleotides match TRBD1. The trim removed 10 bases at V and 0 bases at J, leaving 15 bases unmatched. CDR1 and CDR2 (germline): MRHNA, SNTAGT. The CDR3 is made up of 17 amino acids. The CDR3: CAIPTQDRTGVNTEAFF. Here the CDR3 DNA reads TGTGCCATCCCAACACAAGATAGGACAGGGGTGAACACTGAAGCTTTCTTT.

The V and J genes are TRBV2 and TRBJ2-2; no definite D call. CDR1 SNHLY and CDR2 FYNNEI come from the germline V gene. This CDR3 has 14 residues. The V end lost 4 bases, the J end lost 0 bases, and 6 bases lay between the germline ends. In nucleotides, the CDR3 is TGTGCCAGCAGTGCGGTAGCGAACACCGGGGAGCTGTTTTTT. Its protein product is CASSAVANTGELFF.

This clone was picked up a small number of times. This sequence may be a read error, since a much larger clone differs from it by one base. Distinct nucleotide sequences in the sample also encode this CDR3. The rearrangement links TRBV6-1 to TRBJ1-5, with unresolved D. From germline, CDR1 is MNHNS and CDR2 SASEGT. V dropped 8 bases and J dropped 1 base, with 6 bases sitting between them. CDR3 size: 12 residues. CDR3 coding DNA: TGTGCCAGCGGGAGGAGCAATCAGCCCCAGCATTTT. Encoded protein: CASGRSNQPQHF.

This clone was seen ten or more times. The gene calls are TRBV27 and TRBJ2-7; a possible D gene is TRBD1 (6 bases). The germline CDR1 and CDR2 sequences are MNHEY and SMNVEV (reference sequence). This CDR3 is 13 amino acids long. Trimming left V 2 bases short and J 6 bases short, with 11 bases between. CDR3 protein: CASSLTGYGEQYF. CDR3 nucleotides: TGTGCCAGCAGTTTAACAGGGTACGGCGAGCAGTACTTC.

The chain links TRBV14 to TRBJ1-2; TRBD1 is a possible D gene (6 bases). The CDR3 sequence is 13 residues long. V gave up 2 bases and J gave up 7 bases, with 11 bases separating them. The germline V gene has CDR1 SGHDN and CDR2 FVKESK. The CDR3 sequence is CASSQNRDSGYTF. CDR3 in DNA: TGTGCCAGCAGCCAAAACAGGGATAGTGGCTACACCTTC. Based on the CDR3 plus reference TRBV14 and TRBJ1-2, the full variable domain is EAGVTQFPSHSVIEKGQTVTLRCDPISGHDNLYWYRRVMGKEIKFLLHFVKESKQDESGMPNNRFLAERTGGTYSTLKVQPAELEDSGVYFCASSQNRDSGYTFGSGTRLTVV.

This chain connects TRBV19 to TRBJ1-4; D not resolved. The V end was cut by 3 bases, the J end by 8 bases, with 4 bases between. CDR1 and CDR2 from the germline V gene are LNHDA and SQIVND (reference sequence). This CDR3 contains 11 residues. CDR3 DNA: TGTGCCAGTAGTATGGAGGAAAAACTGTTTTTT. It translates to CASSMEEKLFF.

V gene TRBV19 combines with J gene TRBJ2-7, with a weak D call TRBD2 (6 bases). In germline, CDR1 is LNHDA, CDR2 SQIVND (reference sequence). This CDR3 region has 16 residues. Deletions cut 3 bases from V and 5 bases from J, with 20 bases between. CDR3 residues: CASSIRFGGTHHEQYF. CDR3 DNA: TGTGCCAGTAGTATCAGGTTTGGCGGGACCCATCACGAGCAGTACTTC.

This clone was seen just once. The rearrangement links TRBV5-1 to TRBJ1-1; D is uncertain. The CDR3 has 13 amino acids. Germline assignment: CDR1 SGHRS and CDR2 YFSETQ. V shed 0 bases and J shed 8 bases, with 11 bases lying between them. Here the CDR3 reads CASSLAAGREAFF. DNA of the CDR3: TGCGCCAGCAGCTTGGCCGCCGGAAGAGAAGCTTTCTTT. The entire variable domain, with the rest obtained from reference TRBV5-1 and TRBJ1-1, is as follows: KAGVTQTPRYLIKTRGQQVTLSCSPISGHRSVSWYQQTPGQGLQFLFEYFSETQRNKGNFPGRFSGRQFSNSRSEMNVSTLELGDSALYLCASSLAAGREAFFGQGTRLTVV.

The CDR3 DNA is TGTGCCATCAACAACCGGGACAGGGGACCAGATACGCAGTATTTT. It yields the protein CAINNRDRGPDTQYF. The chain links TRBV10-3 to TRBJ2-3; 10 bases are a match to TRBD1. V was pared by 7 bases and J by 4 bases, with 8 bases of the junction left unmatched. Germline CDR1 is ENHRY and CDR2 is SYGVKD. CDR3 length equals 15 residues.

In DNA, the CDR3 is TGTGCCAGCAGCTTAGATGTTTTGGAGACCCAGTACTTC. This codes for CASSLDVLETQYF. V gene TRBV7-7 combines with J gene TRBJ2-5; D is unclear. In germline, CDR1 is SSHAT, CDR2 FNYEAQ (reference sequence). V was shortened by 1 base and J by 5 bases, with 8 bases between the two germline ends. The CDR3 has 13 residues.

The chain joins TRBV19 to TRBJ1-2; D call uncertain. V shed 6 bases and J shed 3 bases, with 17 bases lying between them. The CDR3 sequence is 15 residues long. Germline values: CDR1 LNHDA, CDR2 SQIVND (reference sequence). The CDR3 nucleotides are TGTGCCAGTAGCCAGACACCGGGCCTTTACTATGGCTACACCTTC. It is translated as CASSQTPGLYYGYTF.

The rearrangement joins TRBV5-5 to TRBJ2-5; D unclear. The ends were cut back, 4 bases at V and 5 bases at J, with 21 bases in the middle. Looked up from germline, CDR1 is SGHKS and CDR2 is YYEKEE (reference sequence). The CDR3 consists of 16 residues. In DNA, the CDR3 is TGTGCCAGCAGCCGAACCCGGAGCAGAAAGGAGGAGACCCAGTACTTC. This translates into CASSRTRSRKEETQYF.

This rearrangement joins TRBV11-2 to TRBJ1-3; D gene uncertain. Germline assignment: CDR1 SGHAT and CDR2 FQNNGV. The CDR3 covers 13 residues. The ends were cut back, 6 bases at V and 0 bases at J, with 6 bases in the middle. In nucleotides, the CDR3 is TGTGCCAGCAGGACTCCCTCTGGAAACACCATATATTTT. This codes for CASRTPSGNTIYF.

The chain carries TRBV6-1 and TRBJ2-1, with D possibly being TRBD2 (6 bases). This CDR3 spans 14 amino acids. Germline values: CDR1 MNHNS, CDR2 SASEGT. The V and J ends lost 7 bases and 10 bases respectively, with 20 bases between them. CDR3 amino acids: CASNPGTSLSEQFF. The DNA of the CDR3 is TGTGCCAGCAACCCCGGGACTTCCCTTTCGGAGCAGTTCTTC.

This chain joins TRBV5-4 and TRBJ2-3; D is perhaps TRBD2 (6 bases). The CDR3 is 16 residues long. V dropped 6 bases and J dropped 0 bases, with 17 bases sitting between them. Germline loops: CDR1 SGHNT, CDR2 YYREEE (reference sequence). DNA of the CDR3: TGTGCCAGCACCATTGGAACCAGCGGGAGCACAGATACGCAGTATTTT. Translation gives CASTIGTSGSTDTQYF.